Described below is a single T cell receptor (beta chain) sequence and its context. No antigen is known for it. The data originate from a study of response to subunit inactivated influenza vaccine. Study results and caveats: Researchers suggested that each seasonal influenza vaccination recruits few new T cells.

V lost 3 bases and J lost 1, with 13 bases in between. Germline CDR1 and CDR2: ENHRY and SYGVKD. This CDR3 has 16 residues. TCRdb re-analysed the RT-PCR reads in MiXCR, keeping a single row per CDR3 protein. The repertoire holds around 470,000 distinct CDR3 sequences, around 7.7% seen once, with about 12% in the top ten. This chain uses TRBV10-3 with TRBJ2-1; D gene unclear. This sample comprised PBMCs from blood, obtained less than 30 months after vaccination. This clonotype originated in a man between 50 and 69 years old who received an inactivated influenza vaccine. CDR3 amino acids: CAISESGPNSYNEQFF. CDR3 nucleotides: TGTGCCATCAGTGAATCCGGCCCTAATTCCTACAATGAGCAGTTCTTC.